This passage covers 15 T cell receptor beta chains from one sample sequenced in a study of shared clonotypes between healthy human individuals. TCRdb's copy holds only in-frame clones and misses some; the assay was immunoSEQ multiplex PCR. The data show 2 million to 2.5 million clones, with approximately 93% seen just once and approximately 0.4% held by the top ten. Source material: naive CD4+ T cells from PBMCs. The subset was: CD45RA+ positively selected. The receptors here all came from a man aged 18 to 30 in good health. Some clones in this sample may be carry-over from other donors' samples.

V is TRBV5-6 and J is TRBJ2-3; 9 bases are a match to TRBD2. The germline V gene has CDR1 SGHDT and CDR2 YYEEEE. This CDR3 comprises 19 residues. With V trimmed by 4 bases and J by 6 bases, 21 bases remained unmatched. The CDR3 coding sequence is TGTGCCAGCAGCCTTCGACCCCTCCTCGGCGGGAGGGAAAGGGATACGCAGTATTTT. Amino acid sequence: CASSLRPLLGGRERDTQYF. Full variable domain (outside the CDR3, taken from reference TRBV5-6 and TRBJ2-3): DAGVTQSPTHLIKTRGQQVTLRCSPKSGHDTVSWYQQALGQGPQFIFQYYEEEERQRGNFPDRFSGHQFPNYSSELNVNALLLGDSALYLCASSLRPLLGGRERDTQYFGPGTRLTVL.

The chain uses TRBV6-1 and TRBJ2-2; possible D gene TRBD2, 6 bases. Germline V gene sequence: CDR1 MNHNS, CDR2 SASEGT. V was trimmed by 6 bases and J by 2 bases, leaving 7 bases between them. The CDR3 is 13 residues long. The CDR3 coding sequence is TGTGCCAGCAGGGACTACAACACCGGGGAGCTGTTTTTT. Protein sequence: CASRDYNTGELFF.

V gene TRBV28 combines with J gene TRBJ1-4, with a possible D match to TRBD1 (6 bases). Trimming left V 6 bases short and J 6 bases short, with 14 bases between. The CDR3 spans 14 residues. CDR1 MDHEN and CDR2 SYDVKM come from the germline V gene. Written as DNA, the CDR3 is TGTGCCAGCAGCCGCTGGGGGCGGTATGAAAAACTGTTTTTT. Translation: CASSRWGRYEKLFF.

The V and J genes are TRBV28 and TRBJ1-1; 8 nucleotides align to TRBD1. The CDR3 is 15 residues long. The germline gives CDR1 MDHEN, CDR2 SYDVKM. After removal of 2 bases from V and 2 bases from J, the junction contained 4 bases not matched to a gene. CDR3 region: CASSLQGAINTEAFF. The CDR3 DNA sequence: TGTGCCAGCAGTTTACAGGGGGCGATTAACACTGAAGCTTTCTTT. The full variable domain, completed using reference TRBV28 and TRBJ1-1, is DVKVTQSSRYLVKRTGEKVFLECVQDMDHENMFWYRQDPGLGLRLIYFSYDVKMKEKGDIPEGYSVSREKKERFSLILESASTNQTSMYLCASSLQGAINTEAFFGQGTRLTVV.

This sequence joins TRBV11-2 and TRBJ2-3, with D hard to call. The CDR3 totals 16 residues. The ends were cut back, 5 bases at V and 2 bases at J, with 17 bases in the middle. Germline CDR1 SGHAT, CDR2 FQNNGV. In nucleotides, the CDR3 is TGTGCCAGCAGCGCTCGTCTGGGGATCCACACAGATACGCAGTATTTT. This gives the protein CASSARLGIHTDTQYF.

The chain couples TRBV7-9 to TRBJ1-4; D gene uncertain. The V gene's germline CDR1 is SEHNR and CDR2 FQNEAQ (reference sequence). V dropped 4 bases and J dropped 6 bases, with 21 bases sitting between them. This CDR3 spans 17 amino acids. CDR3 coding DNA: TGTGCCAGCAGCTCTACCCAGGACGTTATGAGGGATGAAAAACTGTTTTTT. This codes for CASSSTQDVMRDEKLFF.

As for this clone: In the same sample, other DNA sequences code for this CDR3. The V and J genes are TRBV6-5 and TRBJ2-7, with 12 bases that match TRBD2. The trim removed 5 bases at V and 2 bases at J, leaving 1 base unmatched. Germline CDR1 is MNHEY and CDR2 is SVGAGI. This CDR3 contains 14 residues. CDR3 DNA sequence: TGTGCCAGCAGTAGACTAGCGGGAGCCTACGAGCAGTACTTC. It codes for CASSRLAGAYEQYF.

This clone has just one count. The CDR3 coding sequence is TGCGCCAGCAAGGGTACAACGGGGAGCTCCTACAATGAGCAGTTCTTC. This codes for CASKGTTGSSYNEQFF. The chain is built from TRBV5-1 and TRBJ2-1; a weak D match, TRBD2 (5 bases). This CDR3 is built from 16 residues. The V gene lost 6 bases and the J gene lost 0 bases, with 16 bases spanning the gap. From germline, CDR1 is SGHRS and CDR2 YFSETQ.

A note on this clone: Other DNA sequences in this specimen translate into the identical CDR3. The chain combines TRBV5-1 with TRBJ2-5, with TRBD2 matching over 9 bases. Unmatched junction bases numbered 1, after V lost 0 bases and J lost 4 bases. Germline V gene data show CDR1 as SGHRS and CDR2 as YFSETQ. There are 14 residues in the CDR3. The CDR3 DNA reads as TGCGCCAGCAGCTTGGAACTAGCGGGAGAGACCCAGTACTTC. This encodes CASSLELAGETQYF.

The chain joins TRBV7-2 to TRBJ1-1; D is undetermined. This CDR3 is built from 15 residues. The germline V and J ends were trimmed by 1 base and 4 bases, with 13 bases remaining between them. Germline CDR1 SGHTA, CDR2 FQGNSA. CDR3 loop: CASSLVAGTGTEAFF. For the CDR3, the DNA is TGTGCCAGCAGCTTAGTGGCGGGTACGGGCACTGAAGCTTTCTTT.

This clone was recorded once. This chain links TRBV5-1 with TRBJ2-1, with 8 bases lining up with TRBD2. Trimming cost V 3 bases and J 4 bases; bases outside gene matches: 15. Germline V lookup: CDR1 SGHRS, CDR2 YFSETQ. The CDR3 covers 18 residues. CDR3 sequence: CASSWEATPAGGYNEQFF. The CDR3 DNA sequence: TGCGCCAGCAGCTGGGAAGCTACTCCGGCGGGGGGTTACAATGAGCAGTTCTTC.

Note on this clone: The sample has other DNA sequences that encode this CDR3 too. This rearrangement joins TRBV11-2 to TRBJ2-7; D possibly matches TRBD1 or TRBD2 (6 bases each). The CDR3 loop spans 14 amino acids. The germline gives CDR1 SGHAT, CDR2 FQNNGV. Trimming cost V 5 bases and J 0 bases, with 11 bases left between them. The CDR3 protein is CASSQGGSSYEQYF. Here the CDR3 DNA reads TGTGCCAGCAGCCAAGGGGGGTCCTCCTACGAGCAGTACTTC. Drawing the rest from reference TRBV11-2 and TRBJ2-7, the complete variable domain is EAGVAQSPRYKIIEKRQSVAFWCNPISGHATLYWYQQILGQGPKLLIQFQNNGVVDDSQLPKDRFSAERLKGVDSTLKIQPAKLEDSAVYLCASSQGGSSYEQYFGPGTRLTVT.

V usage is TRBV15 and J usage is TRBJ2-3; D not resolved. Germline CDR1 is LNHNV and CDR2 is YYDKDF (reference sequence). V dropped 4 bases and J dropped 0 bases, with 8 bases sitting between them. The CDR3 extends over 14 amino acids. Here the CDR3 DNA reads TGTGCCACCAGCAAGGACGGGAGCACAGATACGCAGTATTTT. Translated, it gives CATSKDGSTDTQYF.

On this clone itself: One end of the junction fails to match germline, which may point to a read error. V gene TRBV7-9 combines with J gene TRBJ2-7; 9 nucleotides match TRBD1. The germline V gene encodes CDR1 SEHNR and CDR2 FQNEAQ (reference sequence). The CDR3 has 14 amino acids. The CDR3 nucleotides are TGTGCCAGCAGCGTAGCAACAGGGGGCCACGAGCAGTACTTC. As protein: CASSVATGGHEQYF.

The chain combines TRBV28 with TRBJ2-2; 10 bases agree with TRBD1. There are 18 residues in the CDR3. V gave up 6 bases and J gave up 0 bases; unmatched junction bases: 10. Germline V CDR1 and CDR2: MDHEN, SYDVKM. CDR3 in DNA: TGTGCCAGCAGCGACAAGCCTGGGACAGGGGCGAACACCGGGGAGCTGTTTTTT. As protein: CASSDKPGTGANTGELFF.